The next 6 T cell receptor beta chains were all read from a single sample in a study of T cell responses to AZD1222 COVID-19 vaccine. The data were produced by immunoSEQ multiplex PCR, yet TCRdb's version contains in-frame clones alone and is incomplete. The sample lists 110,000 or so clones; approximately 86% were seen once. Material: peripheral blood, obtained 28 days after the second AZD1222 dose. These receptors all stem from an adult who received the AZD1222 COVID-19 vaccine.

The CDR3 sequence is CASSRDRAQDEQYF. In DNA, the CDR3 is TGCGCCAGCAGTCGAGACAGGGCTCAGGACGAGCAGTACTTC. The chain joins TRBV10-2 to TRBJ2-7; 7 bases line up with TRBD1. The CDR3 has 14 residues. Losses at the gene ends were 5 bases for V and 5 bases for J; bases not matched to a gene: 9. The V gene's germline CDR1 is WSHSY and CDR2 SAAADI.

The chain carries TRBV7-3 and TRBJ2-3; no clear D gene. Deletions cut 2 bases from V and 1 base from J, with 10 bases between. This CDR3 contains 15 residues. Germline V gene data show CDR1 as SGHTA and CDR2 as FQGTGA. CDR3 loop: CASSLEAIRTDTQYF. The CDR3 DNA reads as TGTGCCAGCAGCTTAGAAGCCATCCGCACAGATACGCAGTATTTT.

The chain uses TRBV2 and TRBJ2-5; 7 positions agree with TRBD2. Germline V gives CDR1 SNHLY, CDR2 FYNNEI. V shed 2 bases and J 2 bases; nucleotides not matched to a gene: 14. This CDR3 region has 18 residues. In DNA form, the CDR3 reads TGTGCCAGCAGTGAATGGTTAGGCGGGAGCCTAATACAAGAGACCCAGTACTTC. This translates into CASSEWLGGSLIQETQYF. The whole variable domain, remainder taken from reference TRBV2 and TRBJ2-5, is EPEVTQTPSHQVTQMGQEVILRCVPISNHLYFYWYRQILGQKVEFLVSFYNNEISEKSEIFDDQFSVERPDGSNFTLKIRSTKLEDSAMYFCASSEWLGGSLIQETQYFGPGTRLLVL.

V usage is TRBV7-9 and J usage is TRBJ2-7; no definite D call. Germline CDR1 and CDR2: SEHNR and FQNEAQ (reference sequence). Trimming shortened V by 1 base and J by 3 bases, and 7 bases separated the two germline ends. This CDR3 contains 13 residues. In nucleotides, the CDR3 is TGTGCCAGCAGCTTAGGTCTCTACTACGAGCAGTACTTC. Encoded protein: CASSLGLYYEQYF.

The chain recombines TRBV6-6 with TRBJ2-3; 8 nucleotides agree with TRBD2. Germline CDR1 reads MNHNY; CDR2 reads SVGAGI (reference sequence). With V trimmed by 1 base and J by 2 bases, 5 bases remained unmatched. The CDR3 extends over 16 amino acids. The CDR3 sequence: CASSYFGGDITDTQYF. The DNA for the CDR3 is TGTGCCAGCAGTTACTTCGGGGGGGATATCACAGATACGCAGTATTTT.

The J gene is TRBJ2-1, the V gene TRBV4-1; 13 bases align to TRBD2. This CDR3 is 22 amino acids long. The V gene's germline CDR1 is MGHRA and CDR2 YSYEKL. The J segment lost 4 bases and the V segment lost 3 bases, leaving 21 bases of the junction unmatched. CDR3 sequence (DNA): TGCGCCAGCAGCCAGGGACGGAGTACAGGGCGACTAGCGGGAGGTACGTACAATGAGCAGTTCTTC. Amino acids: CASSQGRSTGRLAGGTYNEQFF.